The following is a TCR beta chain sequence with its context. This clone was seen a few times. There is no known antigen for this receptor. No base-level quality is on record; no much larger clone is a single base apart. The data derive from a study of cytotoxic CD8 clonotypes in ibrutinib-treated CLL (dated by TCRdb to the early 2020s). In the study overall: The cohort was composed of about a dozen relapsed/refractory and about 15 treatment-naive patients; IGHV unmutated status was identified in under 18 patients. Of the approximately 91 people in the trial, 26 had longitudinal samples available. Partial responses were observed in about 25 patients and complete responses in 2; after a median follow-up of around 64 months, remission was maintained in around 14 patients and progression was observed in approximately twelve. An average of around 250,000 productive templates and approximately 90,000 productive rearrangements was obtained per sample. The response samples were drawn at a median of around eleven months into treatment, with a range of about 6 to 40 months. All remission and progressive disease samples were collected while patients were still receiving ibrutinib. Cryopreserved peripheral blood mononuclear cells were obtained prior to treatment, at the time of response, and at either disease progression or sustained remission. What the work shows at the level of the full study, not this receptor alone: Public clonotypes were found to be uncommon and were observed to contract or remain stable during treatment; the increase in clonality was shown to reflect expansion of private clonotypes at ibrutinib response. At baseline, clonality was higher than in age-matched healthy donors and showed a strong correlation with circulating CD8+ T-cell counts. An increase in clonality was observed at ibrutinib response, with clonality remaining stable during sustained remission and falling back toward baseline at progression. Sampling times were not matched between sustained-remission and progressing patients, and lymph node repertoires were not studied.

The time point label corresponds to: around 25 months on ibrutinib. Roughly 2 micrograms of genomic DNA were extracted from cryopreserved PBMCs for TCR beta library preparation. Longitudinal blood samples from CLL patients receiving ibrutinib monotherapy were subjected to high-throughput TCR beta sequencing. The patients took part in an open-label, single-center phase 2 trial of ibrutinib monotherapy. Each clonotype received, on average, 10x coverage in deep resolution sequencing performed on a MiSeq, where the target depth lay between 1 in 1 million and 1 in 200,000 T cells. TCR beta libraries were generated with the immunoSEQ hsTCRB Kit. The authors' analysis ran thus. ImmunoSEQ Data Assistant and ImmunoSEQ Analyzer were used for data analysis, and V, D and J genes were assigned according to IMGT definitions. Clonality, which ranges from 0 to 1, was calculated as one minus the normalized Shannon entropy of productive rearrangement frequencies. Only overrepresented clonotypes making up at least 0.05% of each patient's repertoire were included in the public clonotype analysis. Some twelve repertoires from age-matched healthy donors, obtained from immuneACCESS, served as clonality controls. TCRdb provides this immuneACCESS table in a form limited to in-frame rearrangements. Some clones are lacking; in checked studies, under half of them reflect an unresolved V gene, and why the rest are absent is not known. V and J calls and clone size are given by that table; D and trimming were obtained from the DNA. In all, the sample holds almost 250,000 clones, and roughly 70% of those were seen once. Of the sample, 15% falls within the top ten clones.

CDR1 and CDR2 were assigned from the germline V gene as MNHEY and SVGAGI. The CDR3 covers 13 residues, taking in both the cysteine and the phenylalanine. The DNA shown is the 39-base CDR3, in frame from base 1. The junction shows trimming of 7 bases on V and 2 bases on J, plus 12 bases between the germline ends. The chain was built from TRBV6-5 and TRBJ2-7, with the D gene uncertain. The source was PBMCs, collected after 24 months of ibrutinib treatment. This receptor was identified in a human donor with chronic lymphocytic leukemia. The CDR3 in this case is CASTSMVTYEQYF. The DNA sequence is given as TGTGCCAGCACCAGTATGGTTACCTACGAGCAGTACTTC.